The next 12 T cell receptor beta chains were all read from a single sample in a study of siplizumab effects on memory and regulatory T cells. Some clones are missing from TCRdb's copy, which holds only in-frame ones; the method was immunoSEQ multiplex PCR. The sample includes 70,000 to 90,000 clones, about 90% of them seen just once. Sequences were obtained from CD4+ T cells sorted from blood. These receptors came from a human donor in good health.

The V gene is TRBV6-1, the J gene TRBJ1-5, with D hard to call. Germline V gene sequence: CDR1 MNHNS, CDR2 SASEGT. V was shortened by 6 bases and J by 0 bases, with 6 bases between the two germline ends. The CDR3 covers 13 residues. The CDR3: CASRQNSNQPQHF. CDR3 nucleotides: TGTGCCAGCAGACAGAATAGCAATCAGCCCCAGCATTTT.

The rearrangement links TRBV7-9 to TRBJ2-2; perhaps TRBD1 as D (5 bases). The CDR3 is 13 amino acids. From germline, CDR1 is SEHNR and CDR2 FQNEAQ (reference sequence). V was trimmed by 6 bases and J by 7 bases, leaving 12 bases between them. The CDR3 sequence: CASRLDTGGELFF. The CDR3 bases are TGTGCCAGCAGATTGGACACGGGCGGGGAGCTGTTTTTT.

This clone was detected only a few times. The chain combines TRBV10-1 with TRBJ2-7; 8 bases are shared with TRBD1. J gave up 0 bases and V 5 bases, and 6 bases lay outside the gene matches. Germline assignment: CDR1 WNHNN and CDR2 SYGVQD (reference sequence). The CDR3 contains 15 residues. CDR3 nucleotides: TGCGCCAGCAGTTTGACAGGGGCGAGCTCCTACGAGCAGTACTTC. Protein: CASSLTGASSYEQYF.

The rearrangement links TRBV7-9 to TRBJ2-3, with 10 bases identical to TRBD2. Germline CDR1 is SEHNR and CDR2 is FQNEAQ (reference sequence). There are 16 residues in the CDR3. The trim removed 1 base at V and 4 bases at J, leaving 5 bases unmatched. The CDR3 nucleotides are TGTGCCAGCAGCTTAGATGCTAGCGGGAGCCCAGATACGCAGTATTTT. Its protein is CASSLDASGSPDTQYF.

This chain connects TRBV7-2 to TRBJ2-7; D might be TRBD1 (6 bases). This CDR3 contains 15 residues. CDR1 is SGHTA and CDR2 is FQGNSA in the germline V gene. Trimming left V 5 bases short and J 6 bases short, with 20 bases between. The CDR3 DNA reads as TGTGCCAGCAGCCTCTCTCACAGGGATCGGCTCGAGCAGTACTTC. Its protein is CASSLSHRDRLEQYF.

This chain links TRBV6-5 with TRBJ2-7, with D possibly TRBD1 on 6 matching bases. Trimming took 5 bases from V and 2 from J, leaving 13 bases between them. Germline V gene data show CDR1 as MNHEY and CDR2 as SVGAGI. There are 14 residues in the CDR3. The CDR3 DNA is TGTGCCAGCAGTAGGGGGTCCTCTACCTACGAGCAGTACTTC. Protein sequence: CASSRGSSTYEQYF.

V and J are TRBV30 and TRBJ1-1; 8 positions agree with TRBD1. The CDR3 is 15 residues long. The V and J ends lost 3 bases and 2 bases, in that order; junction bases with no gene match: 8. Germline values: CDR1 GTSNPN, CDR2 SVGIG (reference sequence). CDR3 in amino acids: CAWRDDRGKNTEAFF. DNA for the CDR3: TGTGCCTGGAGGGACGACAGGGGAAAAAACACTGAAGCTTTCTTT.

CDR3 DNA sequence: TGTGCCAGCAGCTTAGACCCAGATACGCAGTATTTT. Translated: CASSLDPDTQYF. This sequence joins TRBV7-2 and TRBJ2-3; D is unclear. Germline values: CDR1 SGHTA, CDR2 FQGNSA. Trimming cost V 1 base and J 4 bases, with 3 bases left between them. This CDR3 spans 12 amino acids.

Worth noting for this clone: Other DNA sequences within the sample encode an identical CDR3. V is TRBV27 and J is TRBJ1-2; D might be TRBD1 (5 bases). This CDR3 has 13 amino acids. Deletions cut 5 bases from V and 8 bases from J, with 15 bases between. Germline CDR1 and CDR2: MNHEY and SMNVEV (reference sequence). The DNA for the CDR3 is TGTGCCAGCAGTGTCCTCGGGGGTCGGGGCTACACCTTC. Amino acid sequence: CASSVLGGRGYTF.

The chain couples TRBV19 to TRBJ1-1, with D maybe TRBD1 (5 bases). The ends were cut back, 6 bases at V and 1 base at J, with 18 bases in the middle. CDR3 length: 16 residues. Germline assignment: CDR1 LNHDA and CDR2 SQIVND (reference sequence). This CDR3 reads CASSPGANRGNTEAFF. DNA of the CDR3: TGTGCCAGTAGCCCCGGGGCGAATCGGGGGAACACTGAAGCTTTCTTT.

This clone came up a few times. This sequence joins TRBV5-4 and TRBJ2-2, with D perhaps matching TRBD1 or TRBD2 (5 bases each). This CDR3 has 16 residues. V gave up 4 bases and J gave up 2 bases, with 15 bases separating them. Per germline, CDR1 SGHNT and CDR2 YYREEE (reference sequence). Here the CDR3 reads CASSLLGAGNTGELFF. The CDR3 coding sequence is TGTGCCAGCAGCCTACTAGGGGCAGGCAACACCGGGGAGCTGTTTTTT.

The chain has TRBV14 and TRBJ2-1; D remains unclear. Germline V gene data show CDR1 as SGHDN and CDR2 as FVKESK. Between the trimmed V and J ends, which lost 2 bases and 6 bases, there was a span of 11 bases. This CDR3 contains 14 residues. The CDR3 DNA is TGTGCCAGCAGCCAAATAAAGGAAAGCAATGAGCAGTTCTTC. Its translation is CASSQIKESNEQFF.